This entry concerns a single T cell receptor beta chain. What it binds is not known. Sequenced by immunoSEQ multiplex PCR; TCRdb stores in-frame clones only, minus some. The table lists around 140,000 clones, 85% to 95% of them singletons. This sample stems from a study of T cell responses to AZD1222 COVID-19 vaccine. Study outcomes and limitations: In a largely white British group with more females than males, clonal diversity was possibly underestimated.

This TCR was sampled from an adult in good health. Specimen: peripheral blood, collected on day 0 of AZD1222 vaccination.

CDR3 DNA: TGTGCCAGCAGTTACATTGTTAACCCCTACAATGAGCAGTTCTTC. This gives the protein CASSYIVNPYNEQFF. The chain has TRBV6-5 and TRBJ2-1, with D unclear. The V end was cut by 2 bases, the J end by 2 bases, with 10 bases between. The V gene's germline CDR1 is MNHEY and CDR2 SVGAGI. CDR3 size: 15 residues.